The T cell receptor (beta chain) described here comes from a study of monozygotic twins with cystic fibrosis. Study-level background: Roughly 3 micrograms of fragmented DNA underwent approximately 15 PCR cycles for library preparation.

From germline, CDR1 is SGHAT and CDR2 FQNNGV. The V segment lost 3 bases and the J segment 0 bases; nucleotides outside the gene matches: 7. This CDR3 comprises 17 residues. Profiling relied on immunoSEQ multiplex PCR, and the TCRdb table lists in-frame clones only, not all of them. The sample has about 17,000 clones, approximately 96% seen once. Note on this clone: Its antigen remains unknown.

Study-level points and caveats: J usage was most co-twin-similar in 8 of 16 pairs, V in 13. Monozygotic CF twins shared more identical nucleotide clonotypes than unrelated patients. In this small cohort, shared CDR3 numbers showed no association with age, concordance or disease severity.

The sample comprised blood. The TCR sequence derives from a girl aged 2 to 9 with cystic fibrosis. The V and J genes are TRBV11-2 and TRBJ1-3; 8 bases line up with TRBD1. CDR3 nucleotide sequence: TGTGCCAGCAGCTTGTACCCCAGGGGGCACTCTGGAAACACCATATATTTT. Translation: CASSLYPRGHSGNTIYF. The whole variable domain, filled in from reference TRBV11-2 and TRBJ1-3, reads EAGVAQSPRYKIIEKRQSVAFWCNPISGHATLYWYQQILGQGPKLLIQFQNNGVVDDSQLPKDRFSAERLKGVDSTLKIQPAKLEDSAVYLCASSLYPRGHSGNTIYFGEGSWLTVV.